This is a list of T cell receptor beta chains from one sample in a study of spatial heterogeneity in lung cancer. One entry per CDR3 protein results from TCRdb running MiXCR on the 5' RACE reads. The sample consists of about 9,200 distinct CDR3 sequences, approximately 5.1% of them appearing once. This sample comprised lung tumor tissue, obtained at surgery. These receptors all stem from a female donor with early-stage non-small cell lung cancer. The CDR3 runs from the conserved cysteine through the conserved F or W. D genes are given only for firm matches. Some rows have no size entry. The others give once, few or many, or a class for an expanded clone.

>TRBJ2-5|NA|TRBV20-1|large
CSATLKRGPSSRQETQYF
TGCAGTGCTACTCTCAAACGCGGACCCTCGAGTCGCCAAGAGACCCAGTACTTC
>TRBJ2-7|TRBD1|TRBV20-1|many
CSAPGQGSHEQYF
TGCAGTGCCCCCGGACAGGGTAGCCACGAGCAGTACTTC
>TRBJ2-3|TRBD2|TRBV20-1|many
CSASPSGRTDTQYF
TGCAGTGCTAGTCCTAGCGGTAGGACAGATACGCAGTATTTT
>TRBJ2-7|NA|TRBV18|many
CASSPSGVWEQYF
TGTGCCAGCTCACCATCCGGGGTGTGGGAGCAGTACTTC
>TRBJ2-7|NA|TRBV6-6|many
CASSYSIGLAKDEQYF
TGTGCCAGCAGTTACTCGATCGGGCTAGCGAAGGACGAGCAGTACTTC
>TRBJ2-7|NA|TRBV6-6|many
CASSYATEGYEQYF
TGTGCCAGCAGTTACGCGACGGAGGGGTACGAGCAGTACTTC
>TRBJ1-1|TRBD1|TRBV3-1|NA
CASSQTGGRTEAFF
TGTGCCAGCAGCCAGACAGGGGGGAGGACTGAAGCTTTCTTT
>TRBJ2-1|NA|TRBV4-1|many
CASSAPGSARYNEQFF
TGCGCCAGCAGCGCCCCAGGGAGCGCTAGATACAATGAGCAGTTCTTC
>TRBJ2-5|TRBD2|TRBV6-1|few
CASRLPGLAVGTQYF
TGTGCCAGCAGACTCCCGGGACTAGCGGTGGGGACCCAGTACTTC
>TRBJ2-7|NA|TRBV11-2|many
CASSLDLSSYEQYF
TGTGCCAGCAGCTTAGATCTTAGCTCCTACGAGCAGTACTTC
>TRBJ2-5|TRBD1|TRBV9|many
CASSVDRGAGAETQYF
TGTGCCAGCAGCGTGGACAGGGGGGCGGGCGCAGAGACCCAGTACTTC
>TRBJ1-6|NA|TRBV21-1|NA
CASSASFCSYNSPLHF
TGTGCCAGCAGCGCAAGCTTCTGCTCCTATAATTCACCCCTCCACTTT
>TRBJ2-5|NA|TRBV20-1|many
CSASTGVETQYF
TGCAGTGCTAGCACCGGGGTTGAGACCCAGTACTTC
>TRBJ2-5|TRBD2|TRBV18|many
CASSPRTSVQETQYF
TGTGCCAGCTCACCACGGACTAGCGTCCAAGAGACCCAGTACTTC
>TRBJ2-7|NA|TRBV20-1|many
CSARVGLWGNYEQYF
TGCAGTGCTAGAGTGGGATTATGGGGGAACTACGAGCAGTACTTC
>TRBJ1-4|TRBD1|TRBV28|many
CASNLPGQGSEKLFF
TGTGCCAGCAACTTACCCGGACAGGGTTCTGAAAAACTGTTTTTT
>TRBJ1-6|NA|TRBV20-1|many
CSARDAGTNSPLHF
TGCAGTGCACGGGACGCCGGAACCAATTCACCCCTCCACTTT
>TRBJ1-5|NA|TRBV4-1|many
CASSQEDFGTDYSNQPQHF
TGCGCCAGCAGCCAAGAAGATTTCGGGACGGATTATAGCAATCAGCCCCAGCATTTT
>TRBJ1-1|NA|TRBV6-1|many
CASSKTSGTFISFMNTEAFF
TGTGCCAGCAGTAAAACCTCCGGGACCTTCATATCTTTTATGAACACTGAAGCTTTCTTT
>TRBJ1-2|TRBD1|TRBV28|NA
CASNLPGQGLDGYNF
TGTGCCAGCAACCTTCCGGGACAGGGGCTAGATGGCTACAACTTC
>TRBJ1-1|NA|TRBV12-3/TRBV12-4|many
CASSPGYTEAFF
TGTGCCAGCAGTCCAGGGTACACTGAAGCTTTCTTT
>TRBJ2-7|NA|TRBV20-1|many
CSASGVRRYEQYF
TGCAGTGCTAGCGGGGTAAGACGCTACGAGCAGTACTTC
>TRBJ1-3|NA|TRBV6-5|medium-sized
CASSLSFSGNTIYF
TGTGCCAGCAGTCTTAGCTTCTCTGGAAACACCATATATTTT
>TRBJ1-1|NA|TRBV11-2|many
CASSLEARLNTEAFF
TGTGCCAGCAGCTTAGAGGCCAGGCTGAACACTGAAGCTTTCTTT
>TRBJ2-5|NA|TRBV3-1|NA
CASSLTRDSQETQYF
TGTGCCAGCAGCCTGACTCGGGACTCCCAAGAGACCCAGTACTTC
>TRBJ2-1|TRBD2|TRBV5-1|many
CASTGGSQGLEQFF
TGCGCCAGCACCGGGGGGTCCCAAGGTTTGGAGCAGTTCTTC
>TRBJ1-1|NA|TRBV24-1|few
CATSDPHGTEAFF
TGTGCCACCAGTGATCCTCACGGCACTGAAGCTTTCTTT
>TRBJ2-3|NA|TRBV5-1|NA
CASSPILSQFTDTQYF
TGCGCCAGCAGCCCAATCCTGTCCCAATTCACAGATACGCAGTATTTT
>TRBJ2-1|NA|TRBV5-1|many
CASSLDLNEQFF
TGCGCCAGCAGCTTGGACCTCAATGAGCAGTTCTTC
>TRBJ1-2|TRBD1|TRBV12-3/TRBV12-4|NA
CASSGDREDYGYTF
TGTGCCAGCAGCGGGGACAGGGAAGACTATGGCTACACCTTC
>TRBJ2-7|NA|TRBV2|many
CASSRQTSYEQYF
TGTGCCAGCAGTCGACAAACCTCCTACGAGCAGTACTTC
>TRBJ2-7|TRBD1|TRBV10-3|medium-sized
CAISLTGDLWEQYF
TGTGCCATCAGTTTGACAGGGGATTTGTGGGAGCAGTACTTC
>TRBJ1-5|NA|TRBV7-6|few
CASSLDEGQPQHF
TGTGCCAGCAGCTTAGATGAGGGGCAGCCCCAGCATTTT
>TRBJ2-7|TRBD2|TRBV3-1|many
CASSQGLAGVYEQYF
TGTGCCAGCAGCCAAGGACTAGCGGGAGTCTACGAGCAGTACTTC
>TRBJ1-1|NA|TRBV11-2|medium-sized
CASSLARLNRANTEAFF
TGTGCCAGCAGTTTAGCCCGATTAAACCGGGCGAACACTGAAGCTTTCTTT
>TRBJ1-2|NA|TRBV30|medium-sized
CAWGGTYGYTF
TGTGCCTGGGGCGGAACCTATGGCTACACCTTC
>TRBJ1-5|NA|TRBV28|many
CASSITTQPQHF
TGTGCCAGCAGTATCACGACCCAGCCCCAGCATTTT
>TRBJ2-2|NA|TRBV18|many
CASSPREGELFF
TGTGCCAGCTCACCAAGGGAAGGGGAGCTGTTTTTT
>TRBJ1-3|NA|TRBV14|NA
CASSQDSVGGNTIYF
TGTGCCAGCAGCCAAGATTCCGTCGGTGGAAACACCATATATTTT
>TRBJ1-1|NA|TRBV28|NA
CASTPTVLNTEAFF
TGTGCCAGCACGCCGACTGTCCTGAACACTGAAGCTTTCTTT
>TRBJ1-1|NA|TRBV29-1|many
CSVEVGGSGTEAFF
TGCAGCGTTGAAGTAGGGGGTAGTGGGACTGAAGCTTTCTTT